The T cell receptor beta chain under discussion was sequenced for a study of long-term antiretroviral therapy in people with HIV. About the study: Collection of the earliest samples took place about a decade ahead of the 2015 immediate-ART recommendation. General observations from the study: Those clones which expanded before ART made up the dominant part of the repertoire at all time points. Participants lacked recorded data on ART adherence, viral resistance or therapy changes.

Germline V CDR1 and CDR2: WNHNN, SYGVQD (reference sequence). Trimming cost V 5 bases and J 7 bases; bases outside gene matches: 9. The CDR3 extends over 15 amino acids. Sequencing used immunoSEQ v3.0 at survey level. Sequencing set out to capture about 40,000-50,000 T-cell genomes per sample. Using immunoSEQ multiplex PCR, the repertoire was profiled, and TCRdb retains in-frame clones only, with some absent. The table shows 25,000 to 35,000 clones, with around 92% occurring only once. A word on this clone: What it binds is not known.

The chain has TRBV10-1 and TRBJ2-2, with TRBD2 matching 8 bases. Source: unsorted PBMCs, taken around 7.4 years after starting antiretroviral therapy. This TCR was recovered from a man in his fifties or sixties with HIV. CDR3 sequence: CASSPGGGQGGELFF. CDR3 nucleotides: TGCGCCAGCAGTCCCGGCGGGGGGCAGGGCGGGGAGCTGTTTTTT.